This entry lists 21 T cell receptor beta chains sequenced from one sample in a study of blood T cells in healthy people across ages. A sample-barcoded 5' primer and a J-beta primer mix were used in a second PCR of about 7 to 12 cycles. TCRdb independently ran MiXCR on the 5' RACE reads; one entry per CDR3 protein. Of 1.8 million or so distinct CDR3 sequences detected, 39% appear once; the ten largest clones hold more than 20%. The sequenced material came from blood. These receptors were taken from a human donor in good health.

J is TRBJ1-5 and V is TRBV7-8; D is ambiguous. V was pared by 5 bases and J by 6 bases, with 23 bases between. Germline CDR1 is SGHVS and CDR2 is FQNEAQ. The length of the CDR3 is 17 residues. CDR3 DNA: TGTGCCAGCAGCCCGCTGGAGGGAGGGTTTCGAATTCAGCCCCAGCATTTT. The encoded protein is CASSPLEGGFRIQPQHF.

Only a few counts were recorded for this clonotype. This chain connects TRBV12-3 or TRBV12-4 to TRBJ2-1; D remains unclear. V was clipped by 5 bases and J by 0 bases, with 14 bases between them. This CDR3 is 16 amino acids long. CDR3 residues: CASSITSLFSYNEQFF. DNA of the CDR3: TGTGCCAGCAGTATCACGTCCCTTTTCTCCTACAATGAGCAGTTCTTC.

This clonotype has a single count. At one end the junction does not follow the germline gene, possibly because of a read error. The CDR3 loop is CVSSLWDRGFGYTF. CDR3 sequence (DNA): TGTGTCAGCAGCCTGTGGGACAGGGGCTTTGGCTACACCTTC. V and J are TRBV28 and TRBJ1-2, with 10 positions matching TRBD1. CDR1 MDHEN and CDR2 SYDVKM come from the germline V gene. The CDR3 runs 14 residues.

The chain couples TRBV27 to TRBJ1-2; D is uncertain. The CDR3 has 14 amino acids. The germline V and J ends were trimmed by 6 bases and 3 bases, with 14 bases remaining between them. Germline assignment: CDR1 MNHEY and CDR2 SMNVEV (reference sequence). The CDR3 nucleotides read TGTGCCAGCAGCGGTGTAGGAGGAGACTATGGCTACACCTTC. It codes for CASSGVGGDYGYTF.

The chain is built from TRBV7-9 and TRBJ2-7, with D perhaps matching TRBD2 (6 bases). The J call is doubtful: the DNA matches TRBJ2-5 better. CDR1 is SEHNR, CDR2 FQNEAQ, per germline (reference sequence). The CDR3 totals 14 residues. CDR3 sequence: CASSIMTSRGTQYF. The CDR3 DNA reads as TGTGCCAGCAGCATCATGACTAGTCGAGGGACCCAGTACTTC.

This clonotype was detected many times. CDR3 region: CASSLVGGDEQYF. The CDR3 DNA sequence: TGTGCCAGCAGCTTAGTAGGGGGAGACGAGCAGTACTTC. The rearrangement joins TRBV7-2 to TRBJ2-7, with D tentatively TRBD1 (6 bases). Looked up from germline, CDR1 is SGHTA and CDR2 is FQGNSA. Trimming removed 1 base from V and 5 bases from J, with 9 bases in between. The CDR3 is 13 residues long.

A few counts support this clonotype. The V call is TRBV5-1, the J call TRBJ2-7; possibly TRBD2 for D (6 bases). Germline V gene sequence: CDR1 SGHRS, CDR2 YFSETQ. V was clipped by 5 bases and J by 7 bases, with 19 bases between them. The CDR3 length is 14 residues. Here the CDR3 reads CASRTRDSSEEQYF. CDR3 bases: TGCGCCAGCAGGACTCGGGACTCCTCCGAAGAGCAGTACTTC. Together with reference TRBV5-1 and TRBJ2-7, the CDR3 gives the full variable domain: KAGVTQTPRYLIKTRGQQVTLSCSPISGHRSVSWYQQTPGQGLQFLFEYFSETQRNKGNFPGRFSGRQFSNSRSEMNVSTLELGDSALYLCASRTRDSSEEQYFGPGTRLTVT.

This chain joins TRBV7-9 and TRBJ2-6; a weak D match, TRBD2 (6 bases). V was clipped by 3 bases and J by 0 bases, with 9 bases between them. The germline gives CDR1 SEHNR, CDR2 FQNEAQ (reference sequence). CDR3 length: 16 residues. This CDR3 is CASSFPGGSGANVLTF. The CDR3, as DNA: TGTGCCAGCAGCTTCCCCGGGGGCTCTGGGGCCAACGTCCTGACTTTC.

Only a few counts were recorded for this clonotype. The chain joins TRBV28 to TRBJ1-5; D unresolved. Deletions cut 3 bases from V and 7 bases from J, with 10 bases between. The CDR3 extends over 13 amino acids. Germline CDR1 MDHEN, CDR2 SYDVKM. CDR3 coding DNA: TGTGCCAGCAGTTTTTTTCCATGGCAGCCCCAGCATTTT. It translates to CASSFFPWQPQHF.

V and J are TRBV9 and TRBJ2-1; the D is unclear. With 0 bases removed from V and 8 bases from J, the gap between germline ends came to 6 bases. Germline CDR1 reads SGDLS; CDR2 reads YYNGEE. CDR3 length: 12 residues. CDR3 nucleotides: TGTGCCAGCAGCGTAGACGGCGATGAGCAGTTCTTC. Amino acids: CASSVDGDEQFF.

J is TRBJ2-3 and V is TRBV7-2; TRBD2 is a possible D gene (6 bases). V shed 2 bases and J shed 0 bases, with 12 bases lying between them. CDR1 and CDR2 from the germline V gene are SGHTA and FQGNSA. The CDR3 has 16 residues. This CDR3 reads CASSLNAGRSTDTQYF. The DNA for the CDR3 is TGTGCCAGCAGCTTAAACGCGGGGCGGAGCACAGATACGCAGTATTTT.

In the case of this clonotype: A read error may be the cause here, since a much bigger clone is one base away. The rearrangement links TRBV30 to TRBJ1-2, with D maybe TRBD1 (5 bases). CDR3 length: 11 residues. Germline lookup yields CDR1 GTSNPN and CDR2 SVGIG (reference sequence). V gave up 4 bases and J gave up 12 bases, with 15 bases separating them. The CDR3 is CAWNLGAGHTF. CDR3 DNA sequence: TGTGCCTGGAATCTAGGGGCCGGCCACACCTTC. The whole variable domain, remainder taken from reference TRBV30 and TRBJ1-2, is SQTIHQWPATLVQPVGSPLSLECTVEGTSNPNLYWYRQAAGRGLQLLFYSVGIGQISSEVPQNLSASRPQDRQFILSSKKLLLSDSGFYLCAWNLGAGHTFGSGTRLTVV.

Concerning this clonotype itself: The junction and the germline gene differ at one end; a read error may be behind it. This chain connects TRBV4-1 to TRBJ1-1; D unclear. The CDR3 contains 16 residues. The germline CDR1 and CDR2 sequences are MGHRA and YSYEKL. In nucleotides, the CDR3 is TGCGCCAGCGGCCAAGATCCCGGTTCGGGTTACACTGAAGCTTTCTTT. The encoded protein is CASGQDPGSGYTEAFF.

This clonotype was counted between two and nine times. V usage is TRBV28 and J usage is TRBJ1-5; D gene uncertain. The ends were cut back, 3 bases at V and 0 bases at J, with 12 bases in the middle. Germline-derived CDR1 and CDR2 are MDHEN and SYDVKM. The CDR3 sequence is 16 residues long. The CDR3, as DNA: TGTGCCAGCAGTTTGGTCTTCTCGGATAGCAATCAGCCCCAGCATTTT. This codes for CASSLVFSDSNQPQHF.

V and J are TRBV5-1 and TRBJ2-7; D tentatively reads TRBD1 or TRBD2 (5 bases each). V was trimmed by 5 bases and J by 6 bases, leaving 21 bases between them. CDR3 size: 15 residues. The V gene's germline CDR1 is SGHRS and CDR2 YFSETQ. DNA for the CDR3: TGCGCCAGCAGTCTGGAAGCGGCCAGGGAAGCCGAGCAGTACTTC. Residues: CASSLEAAREAEQYF.

This clonotype occurred once. This rearrangement joins TRBV5-6 to TRBJ2-1; TRBD2 aligns across 8 bases. Germline V CDR1 and CDR2: SGHDT, YYEEEE. This CDR3 has 15 amino acids. V dropped 4 bases and J dropped 8; count of bases not matched to a gene: 11. In nucleotides, the CDR3 is TGTGCCAGCAGCATGAACGGGGGGGGTTCATATGAGCAGTTCTTC. Encoded protein: CASSMNGGGSYEQFF.

This chain connects TRBV20-1 to TRBJ2-3, with D maybe TRBD2 (6 bases). CDR1 DFQATT and CDR2 SNEGSKA come from the germline V gene (reference sequence). The CDR3 extends over 13 amino acids. V was trimmed by 3 bases and J by 6 bases, leaving 13 bases between them. CDR3 residues: CSARGGLTDTQYF. CDR3 DNA: TGCAGTGCTAGGGGAGGCCTCACTGATACGCAGTATTTT.

This clonotype has just a few counts. The chain employs TRBV7-6 and TRBJ2-7; no definite D call. The CDR3 loop spans 17 amino acids. V was cut by 5 bases and J by 3 bases, with 23 bases left in between. CDR1 and CDR2 from the germline V gene are SGHVS and FNYEAQ. CDR3 residues: CASSLLLTESPHYEQYF. The CDR3 region has the DNA TGTGCCAGCAGCCTTCTCTTAACGGAGTCTCCTCACTACGAGCAGTACTTC. Full variable domain (rest looked up from reference TRBV7-6 and TRBJ2-7): GAGVSQSPRYKVTKRGQDVALRCDPISGHVSLYWYRQALGQGPEFLTYFNYEAQQDKSGLPNDRFSAERPEGSISTLTIQRTEQRDSAMYRCASSLLLTESPHYEQYFGPGTRLTVT.

This clonotype was observed a few times. The chain recombines TRBV10-2 with TRBJ2-7, with D perhaps matching TRBD1 (5 bases). Germline-derived CDR1 and CDR2 are WSHSY and SAAADI. Trimming cost V 3 bases and J 2 bases, with 14 bases left between them. This CDR3 region has 15 residues. The CDR3 nucleotides are TGCGCCAGCAGTGAATTTAGGGGCAGAACCTACGAGCAGTACTTC. Translated, it gives CASSEFRGRTYEQYF.

This clonotype was seen a handful of times. The CDR3 region is CASSSQTGPNYGYTF. CDR3 nucleotide sequence: TGCGCCAGCAGCTCGCAGACAGGGCCTAACTATGGCTACACCTTC. V usage is TRBV5-1 and J usage is TRBJ1-2, with 7 bases that match TRBD1. Germline V lookup: CDR1 SGHRS, CDR2 YFSETQ. The CDR3 runs 15 residues. V lost 3 bases and J lost 0; bases outside the gene matches: 5.

In this sample, this clonotype turned up a few times. The rearrangement joins TRBV20-1 to TRBJ1-1; D might be TRBD1 (5 bases). There are 10 residues in the CDR3. Germline assignment: CDR1 DFQATT and CDR2 SNEGSKA (reference sequence). Trimming left V 7 bases short and J 11 bases short, with 14 bases between. The CDR3 loop reads CSDLREVAFF. CDR3 DNA sequence: TGCAGTGACCTCAGGGAAGTGGCTTTCTTT.